The entry below gives a single TCR beta chain sequence along with its context. Its target is not known. The sample comes from a study of cytomegalovirus exposure and HLA in healthy donors. Across the whole study: Researchers previously reported finding about 110 million unique TCR beta sequences from roughly 200 million T cells. Notes on the study in general: An Asian-associated ancestry cluster reportedly showed fewer N-insertions than the roughly 670-donor mean in a later analysis. There were some V segments, including TRBV6-2 and TRBV6-3, excluded as indistinguishable. The study recorded over 150 TCR beta chains that were cytomegalovirus-associated.

There are 14 residues in the CDR3. With 3 bases clipped from V and 6 bases from J, the junction kept 4 bases outside the gene matches. Germline assignment: CDR1 SEHNR and CDR2 FQNEAQ (reference sequence). Researchers ran the PCR with 60 Vbeta and 13 Jbeta primers. Only in-frame clones appear in the TCRdb table, and some are missing; sequencing was by immunoSEQ multiplex PCR. The sample yields roughly 54,000 clones, of which the top ten take up 10% to 15%. Material for sequencing was PBMCs. The chain carries TRBV7-9 and TRBJ1-5, with 8 nucleotides matching TRBD1. The clonotype originates from a woman aged 30 to 39 in good health and CMV-seropositive. CDR3 residues: CASSFDRGGQPQHF. In nucleotides, the CDR3 is TGTGCCAGCAGCTTCGACAGGGGTGGTCAGCCCCAGCATTTT.